A selection of T cell receptor beta chains follows, all from one sample in a study of T cells after posttransplantation cyclophosphamide. Produced via immunoSEQ multiplex PCR; TCRdb's table is partial and in-frame only. The repertoire holds about 20,000 clones, with approximately 97% as singletons. Specimen: naive CD4+ T cells sorted from PBMCs. These receptors were taken from a middle-aged man in good health, CMV-negative, and a related stem cell transplant donor. Both conserved end residues are part of each CDR3.

CDR3aa,v_gene
CAWSHPLGRGAYEQYF,TRBV30
CASSLRTGGSYNEQFF,TRBV5-1
CASSQALRGTQYF,TRBV4-3
CASKAGRSTDTQYF,TRBV10-2
CASSPVAGGNSYEQYF,TRBV23-1
CASSPRYLAGGQETQYF,TRBV18
CASSSGHPHTGELFF,TRBV5-1
CASSQGQGEYNEQFF,TRBV11-3
CASSSRLAGHNEQFF,TRBV7-2
CASILTSGRRETQYF,TRBV5-1
CASSLGGQVEAFF,TRBV7-8
CASSYTGLPYNEQFF,TRBV19
CASSFDARDTGELFF,TRBV5-6
CASSPPTGGYEQYF,TRBV18
CASSLFGGRAETQYF,TRBV27
CSARQTEEQYF,TRBV20-1
CAISTGGAFAEAFF,TRBV10-3
CASSSKRGVSTDTQYF,TRBV9
CASSPRVGTDNEQFF,TRBV18
CASSLGVSGADTQYF,TRBV5-1
CASSLAGGISGNTIYF,TRBV5-1
CASSLRGARETQYF,TRBV5-6
CASSSFADTQYF,TRBV7-2
CASSPGDRGGNEQFF,TRBV25-1
CASSLSRGGYTF,TRBV5-6
CATHVPSLGAYEQFF,TRBV10-3
CASSPGTLAGEETQYF,TRBV4-3
CASSPPSGTNTEAFF,TRBV18
CSVEVGGTGVGNTIYF,TRBV29-1
CASSGEGYGYTF,TRBV2
CASSPQGVPANYGYTF,TRBV5-1
CASVEGQGFHEQFF,TRBV19
CASSLAGREGEQYF,TRBV7-8
CASSENWLGNNEQFF,TRBV10-1
CASSLLQGMFYEQYF,TRBV5-1
CASSPRGAEAFF,TRBV18
CASSLGTVTEAFF,TRBV7-2
CASSLDRGSYNEQFF,TRBV5-5
CAWSRPGGWYEQYF,TRBV30
CASSIITGMNTEAFF,TRBV19
CASSPVAEAFF,TRBV7-9
CASSSPSYTEAFF,TRBV7-2
CASSFPQAEGNEQFF,TRBV7-2
CASSLGENTEAFF,TRBV7-9
CASSPQLEAEAFF,TRBV9
CASRDQGYGYTF,TRBV2
CASSGGLATAFNEQFF,TRBV9
CASKGSGVSTDTQYF,TRBV6-6
CASSSQENTEAFF,TRBV5-1
CASRERGVMETQYF,TRBV6-5
CASSTETGDHEQYF,TRBV9
CASSTRQGNYGYTF,TRBV9
CASNPAGSFYGYTF,TRBV19
CASTLQQGYEQYF,TRBV6-6